The 32 T cell receptor beta chains given below trace back to one sample, sequenced in a study of identical twins. A single record per CDR3 protein comes from TCRdb applying MiXCR to the 5' RACE reads. The sample carries 520,000 or so distinct CDR3 sequences, approximately 22% recorded once. This same sample was also taken into another study, of T cells expressing NK-cell markers.

Specimen: CD4+ T cells sorted from blood. Every receptor here comes from a woman aged 18-30 years in good health.

The V gene is TRBV6-1, the J gene TRBJ2-3; D not certain. Germline CDR1 reads MNHNS; CDR2 reads SASEGT. The CDR3 is made up of 14 amino acids. Trimming pared 6 bases from V and 2 bases from J, leaving 12 bases between. The CDR3 region has the DNA TGTGCCAGCAGACCGGACCGGACCACAGATACGCAGTATTTT. Protein sequence: CASRPDRTTDTQYF.

This chain connects TRBV30 to TRBJ2-3; D is unresolved. Germline-derived CDR1 and CDR2 are GTSNPN and SVGIG (reference sequence). Trimming pared 2 bases from V and 13 bases from J, leaving 16 bases between. The CDR3 runs 12 residues. The CDR3 nucleotides read TGTGCCTGGAGTCTCCCCCCAAGTAGGGAGTATTTT. It codes for CAWSLPPSREYF.

The rearrangement joins TRBV12-3 or TRBV12-4 to TRBJ2-7; 9 bases are a match to TRBD2. This CDR3 contains 15 residues. Trimming took 6 bases from V and 6 from J; bases not matched to a gene: 12. The CDR3: CASRRRAGGYFEQYF. The CDR3 bases are TGTGCCAGCAGGCGACGGGCGGGGGGGTATTTCGAGCAGTACTTC.

The chain is built from TRBV20-1 and TRBJ2-3; D uncertain. V lost 6 bases to trimming and J lost 1 base, with 14 bases between them. Germline V CDR1 and CDR2: DFQATT, SNEGSKA (reference sequence). This CDR3 spans 14 amino acids. The DNA for the CDR3 is TGCAGTGCAACTCGATCCGGGCGCACAGATACGCAGTATTTT. This encodes CSATRSGRTDTQYF.

This sequence joins TRBV19 and TRBJ2-1; weak D call: TRBD1 (5 bases). The germline V gene has CDR1 LNHDA and CDR2 SQIVND (reference sequence). V lost 8 bases and J 5 bases, leaving 13 bases between the germline ends. This CDR3 spans 13 amino acids. CDR3 nucleotides: TGTGCCAGTTGGGGCGGTGCTCACAATGAGCAGTTCTTC. This sequence encodes CASWGGAHNEQFF.

This chain links TRBV7-8 with TRBJ2-6, with D hard to call. CDR3 length equals 17 residues. Per germline, CDR1 SGHVS and CDR2 FQNEAQ. V lost 4 bases to trimming and J lost 0 bases, with 13 bases between them. This chain's CDR3 is CASSSQRITSGANVLTF. The CDR3 DNA reads TGTGCCAGCAGCTCACAACGAATTACCTCTGGGGCCAACGTCCTGACTTTC. Full variable domain (missing parts from reference TRBV7-8 and TRBJ2-6): GAGVSQSPRYKVAKRGQDVALRCDPISGHVSLFWYQQALGQGPEFLTYFQNEAQLDKSGLPSDRFFAERPEGSVSTLKIQRTQQEDSAVYLCASSSQRITSGANVLTFGAGSRLTVL.

The chain uses TRBV20-1 and TRBJ2-7, with D possibly TRBD2 on 5 matching bases. Germline V gene sequence: CDR1 DFQATT, CDR2 SNEGSKA (reference sequence). V lost 6 bases to trimming and J lost 5 bases, with 11 bases between them. The CDR3 length is 11 residues. In DNA form, the CDR3 reads TGCAGTGCCCGCTGCGGGCACGAGCAGTACTTC. Translating gives CSARCGHEQYF.

The chain couples TRBV6-5 to TRBJ2-7, with TRBD2 matching over 8 bases. In germline, CDR1 is MNHEY, CDR2 SVGAGI. This CDR3 spans 16 amino acids. Germline trimming cut 0 bases from V and 3 bases from J; bases unmatched to any gene: 7. CDR3 sequence (DNA): TGTGCCAGCAGTTACTCGAGCGGGAGACCTCTCTACGAGCAGTACTTC. This sequence encodes CASSYSSGRPLYEQYF.

The chain links TRBV14 to TRBJ2-1; D gene uncertain. The CDR3 has 13 amino acids. Trimming left V 4 bases short and J 5 bases short, with 9 bases between. CDR1 is SGHDN, CDR2 FVKESK, per germline. The CDR3 nucleotides read TGTGCCAGCAGCCTCGCAGCCAACAATGAGCAGTTCTTC. It encodes CASSLAANNEQFF. Complete variable domain (other parts from reference TRBV14 and TRBJ2-1): EAGVTQFPSHSVIEKGQTVTLRCDPISGHDNLYWYRRVMGKEIKFLLHFVKESKQDESGMPNNRFLAERTGGTYSTLKVQPAELEDSGVYFCASSLAANNEQFFGPGTRLTVL.

This chain joins TRBV6-6 and TRBJ2-1; D is perhaps TRBD1 (5 bases). Trimming stripped 7 bases from V and 5 bases from J, with 6 bases between. In germline, CDR1 is MNHNY, CDR2 SVGAGI (reference sequence). The CDR3 spans 11 residues. CDR3 bases: TGTGCCAGCACAGGGAACAATGAGCAGTTCTTC. This sequence encodes CASTGNNEQFF.

This sequence joins TRBV7-9 and TRBJ2-7; D assignment may be TRBD1 or TRBD2 (6 bases each). Germline V gene sequence: CDR1 SEHNR, CDR2 FQNEAQ (reference sequence). With 5 bases removed from V and 6 bases from J, the gap between germline ends came to 26 bases. The CDR3 is 17 residues long. The chain's CDR3 is CASSPIGGRGALSEQYF. DNA of the CDR3: TGTGCCAGCAGCCCCATCGGCGGAAGGGGGGCCCTTTCCGAGCAGTACTTC.

The J gene is TRBJ2-7, the V gene TRBV20-1, with D perhaps TRBD2 (5 bases). The CDR3 runs to 18 residues. V lost 0 bases and J 1 base, leaving 22 bases between the germline ends. Germline V gene lookup returns CDR1 DFQATT and CDR2 SNEGSKA (reference sequence). The CDR3 protein is CSARDLSAVPVGSYEQYF. CDR3 coding DNA: TGCAGTGCTAGAGATCTGTCAGCGGTCCCAGTCGGGTCCTACGAGCAGTACTTC.

The J gene is TRBJ2-1, the V gene TRBV20-1, with 10 bases that match TRBD2. The CDR3 length is 18 residues. Losses at the gene ends were 0 bases for V and 2 bases for J; bases not matched to a gene: 10. Germline V lookup: CDR1 DFQATT, CDR2 SNEGSKA (reference sequence). CDR3 nucleotides: TGCAGTGCTAGAGATTACCAGCGGGAGGGCTACCCCTACAATGAGCAGTTCTTC. Encoded protein: CSARDYQREGYPYNEQFF.

This sequence joins TRBV6-1 and TRBJ1-4; 8 nucleotides agree with TRBD1. CDR1 and CDR2 (germline): MNHNS, SASEGT. The CDR3 sequence is 13 residues long. V dropped 6 bases and J dropped 10; count of bases not matched to a gene: 7. CDR3 coding DNA: TGTGCCAGCAGGGGGACAGGAGGTCTAAAACTGTTTTTT. Protein: CASRGTGGLKLFF.

This clonotype came up many times. CDR3 in amino acids: CSVRGRFTAEAFF. The CDR3 coding sequence is TGCAGCGTCAGGGGGCGCTTCACTGCTGAAGCTTTCTTT. The rearrangement uses TRBV29-1 and TRBJ1-1; TRBD1 matches at 8 bases. The CDR3 has 13 residues. CDR1 is SQVTM, CDR2 ANQGSEA, per germline. The trim removed 6 bases at V and 6 bases at J, leaving 9 bases unmatched.

This clonotype was recorded a few times. In DNA, the CDR3 is TGCGCCAGCAGTGAGGGGGGGACTAGCGGGACCGGCTACAATGAGCAGTTCTTC. It yields the protein CASSEGGTSGTGYNEQFF. V gene TRBV10-2 combines with J gene TRBJ2-1; 13 nucleotides agree with TRBD2. The CDR3 has 18 amino acids. J was trimmed by 3 bases and V by 2 bases; bases with no gene match: 7. Germline CDR1 reads WSHSY; CDR2 reads SAAADI.

This clonotype was detected many times. The chain uses TRBV5-5 and TRBJ2-1, with TRBD2 matching over 8 bases. V dropped 1 base and J dropped 3; count of bases not matched to a gene: 3. Germline CDR1 reads SGHKS; CDR2 reads YYEKEE (reference sequence). The CDR3 sequence is 15 residues long. The CDR3 region is CASSLPGGRYNEQFF. The CDR3 nucleotides read TGTGCCAGCAGCTTGCCGGGAGGGCGCTACAATGAGCAGTTCTTC.

In this sample, this clonotype turned up a few times. This chain connects TRBV21-1 to TRBJ1-1. TRBV21-1 is marked as a pseudogene. The CDR3 consists of 10 residues. The CDR3 DNA sequence: TGTGCCAGCCCTCTTAAGGAAGCTTTCTTT. This sequence encodes CASPLKEAFF.

This clonotype occurred a few times. The chain uses TRBV6-1 and TRBJ2-3; D may be TRBD1 or TRBD2 (6 bases each). This CDR3 region has 18 residues. The V and J ends lost 5 bases and 4 bases respectively, with 25 bases between them. Germline V gene sequence: CDR1 MNHNS, CDR2 SASEGT. The CDR3 protein is CASSHSHSTEGVADTQYF. CDR3 nucleotide sequence: TGTGCCAGCAGTCATTCCCATTCAACGGAGGGGGTCGCAGATACGCAGTATTTT.

This chain connects TRBV4-1 to TRBJ1-1, with TRBD1 identical over 8 bases. V shed 4 bases and J 4 bases; nucleotides not matched to a gene: 11. Germline-derived CDR1 and CDR2 are MGHRA and YSYEKL. CDR3 length: 16 residues. The CDR3 region is CASSRDQGARGTEAFF. DNA for the CDR3: TGCGCCAGCAGCCGAGACCAGGGGGCGCGGGGCACTGAAGCTTTCTTT.

The chain joins TRBV11-3 to TRBJ2-1, with 14 bases aligning to TRBD2. Germline CDR1 is SGHNT and CDR2 is YENEEA. The CDR3 totals 15 residues. The V segment lost 3 bases and the J segment 9 bases; nucleotides outside the gene matches: 4. CDR3 coding DNA: TGTGCCAGCAGCTTGGGGACTAGCGGGAGCGTTGAGCAGTTCTTC. Protein product: CASSLGTSGSVEQFF.

This clonotype was counted at least ten times. This rearrangement joins TRBV6-1 to TRBJ2-7; D is uncertain. With 5 bases removed from V and 7 bases from J, the gap between germline ends came to 15 bases. The CDR3 is made up of 13 amino acids. CDR1 MNHNS and CDR2 SASEGT come from the germline V gene. The CDR3 DNA reads as TGTGCCAGCAGTCGTCGCCCGGACGGAGAGCAGTACTTC. Encoded protein: CASSRRPDGEQYF.

This clonotype was observed a few times. The chain combines TRBV9 with TRBJ1-2, with a possible D match to TRBD1 (5 bases). CDR1 SGDLS and CDR2 YYNGEE come from the germline V gene. V dropped 4 bases and J dropped 5 bases, with 15 bases sitting between them. The CDR3 contains 14 residues. DNA for the CDR3: TGTGCCAGCAGCAAAGCCGGGACTACTTATGGCTACACCTTC. This translates into CASSKAGTTYGYTF.

The chain recombines TRBV5-1 with TRBJ2-3; 11 nucleotides line up with TRBD2. The V gene end was trimmed by 0 bases and the J gene end by 6 bases; junction bases not matched to a gene: 6. Germline values: CDR1 SGHRS, CDR2 YFSETQ. The CDR3 length is 16 residues. CDR3 DNA: TGCGCCAGCAGCTTGGGACTAGCGGGACTAAGGGATACGCAGTATTTT. Its protein product is CASSLGLAGLRDTQYF.

This chain connects TRBV7-2 to TRBJ2-2, with TRBD2 matching over 15 bases. V was pared by 5 bases and J by 6 bases, with 4 bases of the junction left unmatched. Germline V gene lookup returns CDR1 SGHTA and CDR2 FQGNSA. CDR3 size: 16 residues. CDR3 amino acids: CASSARTSGRAGELFF. The CDR3 region has the DNA TGTGCCAGCAGCGCCCGGACTAGCGGGAGGGCCGGGGAGCTGTTTTTT.

The rearrangement links TRBV20-1 to TRBJ2-1, with TRBD2 identical over 12 bases. V was pared by 5 bases and J by 7 bases, with 6 bases of the junction left unmatched. Germline loops: CDR1 DFQATT, CDR2 SNEGSKA (reference sequence). The CDR3 runs to 14 residues. DNA of the CDR3: TGCAGTGCTTTGCTAGCGGGGGGGCGTAATGAGCAGTTCTTC. It is translated as CSALLAGGRNEQFF.

This clonotype was detected many times. The genes are TRBV10-3 and TRBJ1-5, with 8 positions matching TRBD1. This CDR3 is built from 16 residues. V gave up 6 bases and J gave up 7 bases; unmatched junction bases: 14. The germline gives CDR1 ENHRY, CDR2 SYGVKD. The CDR3 here is CAISPEKTGVGQPQHF. CDR3 DNA sequence: TGTGCCATCAGCCCGGAGAAGACAGGGGTGGGGCAGCCCCAGCATTTT.

This clonotype was picked up a small number of times. V and J are TRBV19 and TRBJ2-7, with 8 bases identical to TRBD1. Germline lookup yields CDR1 LNHDA and CDR2 SQIVND (reference sequence). V lost 0 bases to trimming and J lost 9 bases; unmatched junction nucleotides: 10. CDR3 size: 15 residues. The CDR3 bases are TGTGCCAGTAGTATAGACGGACAGGGACTCCGGGGGCAGTACTTC. Its protein product is CASSIDGQGLRGQYF.

This clonotype appeared many times. The V gene is TRBV20-1, the J gene TRBJ2-5; TRBD1 agrees at 11 bases. The length of the CDR3 is 14 residues. Losses at the gene ends were 7 bases for V and 5 bases for J; bases not matched to a gene: 9. In germline, CDR1 is DFQATT, CDR2 SNEGSKA (reference sequence). The CDR3 bases are TGCAGTGTCGAGGACAGGGGGCGACGGGAGACCCAGTACTTC. It codes for CSVEDRGRRETQYF.

The genes are TRBV20-1 and TRBJ2-7, with TRBD2 matching over 10 bases. The ends lost 6 bases at V and 0 bases at J; junction bases unmatched: 8. The CDR3 extends over 15 amino acids. Germline values: CDR1 DFQATT, CDR2 SNEGSKA (reference sequence). The CDR3 nucleotides are TGCAGTGCGCGAGCGGGAGGGCCTGACTCCTACGAGCAGTACTTC. Translation: CSARAGGPDSYEQYF.

There are a few counts of this clonotype. Here the CDR3 DNA reads TGTGCCAGCAGCCCTAAAACTAGCGCCGGGGGCTGGCAGTACTTC. Amino acid sequence: CASSPKTSAGGWQYF. The chain combines TRBV7-2 with TRBJ2-7, with D possibly being TRBD2 (7 bases). V lost 5 bases, J lost 9 bases, and 23 bases lay in between. The length of the CDR3 is 15 residues. Germline lookup yields CDR1 SGHTA and CDR2 FQGNSA.

This clonotype was counted a few times. V usage is TRBV12-3 or TRBV12-4 and J usage is TRBJ2-5; TRBD1 matches 9 bases. V lost 4 bases and J lost 5; bases outside the gene matches: 8. This CDR3 region has 15 residues. CDR3 in amino acids: CASSSQSDRGETQYF. In nucleotides, the CDR3 is TGTGCCAGCAGTTCCCAATCCGACAGGGGGGAGACCCAGTACTTC.